The source of this T cell receptor (beta chain) is a study of blood T cell repertoires in COVID-19 (dated by TCRdb to about 2020). Concerning the study at large: The collaborator samples originated in the United States, Italy and Spain and spanned the acute and convalescent phases of COVID-19. Subjects who had been exposed to COVID-19, were actively infected with it, or had recovered from it provided the deeply sampled blood TCRbeta repertoires that made up the dataset. The samples were drawn from two sources: the first 160 participants of the ongoing ImmuneRACE study, and 1,254 subjects contributed by 6 global collaborators. Where HLA class I and class II types were available, the types were taken from metadata supplied by the sample provider, not from assay-based typing. The repertoires were made available in a free public database intended to serve as a resource for research on the immune response to SARS-CoV-2. Sample metadata almost always included a de-identified subject ID, COVID-19 status, age in years and sex. The material from the prospective study consisted of cDNA or gDNA derived from T cells, B-cell-depleted T cells, or PBMCs.

TCRbeta CDR3 regions were amplified from genomic DNA using the immunoSEQ Assay, a bias-controlled multiplex PCR. On the authors' methods: Nucleated cell counts per sample were estimated from amplification of reference gene primers within the assay. Sequence reads were collapsed and filtered to measure the absolute abundance of every unique TCRbeta CDR3 rearrangement. Productive Simpson clonality was computed per sample as the square root of Simpson's diversity index over productive rearrangements. TCRdb obtained this table from immuneACCESS and retained in-frame rearrangements with V and J assigned. These tables miss some clones; where compared with another copy, unresolved V genes account for less than half of the shortfall, and the remainder is unexplained. The V and J calls and the clone size are those of that table, but D and trimming were determined from the DNA. The sample contains approximately 200,000 clones, about 91% of them found a single time. The top ten clonotypes cover more than 1.4% of the sample.

Study-level results and caveats: Clinical and demographic metadata were provided uncurated, with the amount varying by source and participant.

Whole blood was collected in K2EDTA tubes by collaborating institutions according to the institutions' own protocols. For TCRbeta analysis, collaborators shipped samples as frozen whole blood, isolated PBMCs, or DNA extracted from either of those sample types. A word on this clone: Its cognate antigen has yet to be identified. Per-base qualities were not stored, and no clone one base away is much larger.

This sequence originates from a man aged 18-30 years with active or convalescent COVID-19. The sample comprised peripheral blood.

Here is the DNA: TGTGCCAGCAGCCATCGCTACGAGCAGTACTTC. Its coded protein is CASSHRYEQYF. The sequence links TRBV14 to TRBJ2-7; the D gene is not confidently resolved. Trimming costs V 3 bases and J 3 bases, and their ends lie 3 bases apart. Based on the germline V gene, the CDR1 and CDR2 sequences are SGHDN and FVKESK. Including the terminal cysteine and phenylalanine, the CDR3 comprises 11 residues. The retained sequence is limited to the CDR3, 33 bases, with the frame set at the first base.